This TCR beta chain derives from a study of CD8 T cells in Susac syndrome. With random hexamers, roughly 0.5 to 1 ug RNA was reverse transcribed. TCRdb called the immunoSEQ multiplex PCR reads again in MiXCR, with one record for every CDR3 protein. There are more than 150,000 distinct CDR3 sequences in the sample; approximately 96% occur only once, and roughly 0.093% lies in the top ten. Between the trimmed V and J ends, which lost 11 bases and 4 bases, there was a span of 14 bases. Germline values: CDR1 MNHEY, CDR2 SVGAGI. The CDR3 runs 13 residues. The specimen was CD4+ T cells from PBMCs. This clonotype originated in a human donor with Susac syndrome. The chain uses TRBV6-5 and TRBJ2-2; tentatively, D is TRBD2 (6 bases). The CDR3 loop reads CAATREVTGELFF. DNA of the CDR3: TGTGCCGCAACAAGGGAGGTCACCGGGGAGCTGTTTTTT.